The 28 T cell receptor beta chains reported below all come from one sample, sequenced in a study of read filtering for tumor transcriptome and immune sequencing (TCRdb year 2020). These reads were obtained on an Illumina HiSeq 4000. TCR libraries were constructed from 300 to 400 ng RNA using the Immunoverse kit, and molecular barcoded adaptors covering alpha/delta and beta/gamma chains were employed. TCRdb handled the public reads itself, with Q25 trimming in fastp and clone calling in MiXCR, and kept productive beta chains. Merged by CDR3 protein, the rows form single entries marked with the most common genes and DNA. The sample table contains just over 14,000 distinct CDR3 sequences; only one count was recorded for roughly 20% of them. Around 84% of the sample is held by the ten biggest clonotypes. The specimen sequenced was a population of CD138-negative cells sorted from bone marrow. The intended sense of this specimen's cell subset or site label: bone marrow mononuclear cells depleted of CD138+ plasma/myeloma cells by negative magnetic selection. The receptors were gathered from a donor aged 40 or older with multiple myeloma.

The CDR3 DNA follows: TGCAGTGCAATATGGGAAGGACGGGGTAGCAATCAGCCCCAGCATTTT. Encoded protein: CSAIWEGRGSNQPQHF. V usage is TRBV20-1 and J usage is TRBJ1-5; D unresolved. Germline V gene data show CDR1 as DFQATT and CDR2 as SNEGSKA (reference sequence). The CDR3 runs to 16 residues. Trimming shortened V by 6 bases and J by 0 bases, and 18 bases separated the two germline ends.

This clonotype is judged medium-sized. The rearrangement links TRBV5-4 to TRBJ1-6; 7 bases fit TRBD1. V shed 5 bases, J shed 8 bases, and the junction held 10 bases outside the gene matches. The germline V gene has CDR1 SGHNT and CDR2 YYREEE (reference sequence). The CDR3 length is 15 residues. As DNA, the CDR3 is TGTGCCAGCAGAAACTGGGACAGTCCCTATTCACCCCTCCACTTT. This gives the protein CASRNWDSPYSPLHF. Using reference TRBV5-4 and TRBJ1-6 for the parts outside the CDR3, the full variable domain is ETGVTQSPTHLIKTRGQQVTLRCSSQSGHNTVSWYQQALGQGPQFIFQYYREEENGRGNFPPRFSGLQFPNYSSELNVNALELDDSALYLCASRNWDSPYSPLHFGNGTRLTVT.

This clonotype was seen repeatedly, ten times or more. V gene TRBV30 combines with J gene TRBJ2-6; D remains ambiguous. Germline CDR1 reads GTSNPN; CDR2 reads SVGIG (reference sequence). This CDR3 region has 13 residues. Trimming took 6 bases from V and 1 from J, leaving 7 bases between them. The DNA of the CDR3 is TGTGCCTGTGCCTTTTCTGGGGCCAACGTCCTGACTTTC. Protein: CACAFSGANVLTF.

This clonotype was picked up many times. This chain connects TRBV7-6 to TRBJ2-5; D might be TRBD2 (5 bases). The CDR3 contains 14 residues. V lost 5 bases, J lost 4 bases, and 14 bases lay in between. The germline CDR1 and CDR2 sequences are SGHVS and FNYEAQ. CDR3 region: CASSPGGGSETQYF. The CDR3 DNA reads TGTGCCAGCAGCCCCGGAGGCGGCTCAGAGACCCAGTACTTC.

This clonotype was observed many times. The genes are TRBV2 and TRBJ2-1; D tentatively fits TRBD1 or TRBD2 (6 bases each). This CDR3 contains 14 residues. The germline gives CDR1 SNHLY, CDR2 FYNNEI. V lost 6 bases and J 6 bases, leaving 15 bases between the germline ends. CDR3 protein: CASRRGEGSNEQFF. CDR3 DNA sequence: TGTGCCAGCAGGAGGGGGGAAGGAAGCAATGAGCAGTTCTTC.

The chain uses TRBV5-4 and TRBJ1-5, with D tentatively TRBD1 (6 bases). The CDR3 spans 13 residues. Germline V gives CDR1 SGHNT, CDR2 YYREEE (reference sequence). Deletions cut 4 bases from V and 4 bases from J, with 9 bases between. DNA of the CDR3: TGTGCCAGCAGCCCTGGACAGAATCAGCCCCAGCATTTT. It translates to CASSPGQNQPQHF.

This clonotype was recorded a few times. A far bigger clonotype differs at one base, so this is likely a read error. Since the CDR3 does not end with the conserved phenylalanine or tryptophan, this likely comes from a read error. The rearrangement joins TRBV11-3 to TRBJ2-1, with a weak D call TRBD1 (5 bases). The CDR3 runs 20 residues. V lost 4 bases and J lost 3, with 28 bases in between. CDR1 is SGHNT and CDR2 is YENEEA in the germline V gene. The CDR3 reads CASSSPVTNQGARLYNEQFS. The CDR3 nucleotides are TGTGCCAGCAGCTCTCCGGTTACGAATCAGGGCGCCCGACTCTACAATGAGCAGTTCTCC.

This clonotype was counted at least ten times. The V gene is TRBV4-3, the J gene TRBJ2-1; D is perhaps TRBD1 (5 bases). V was clipped by 5 bases and J by 1 base, with 12 bases between them. Germline CDR1 is LGHNA and CDR2 is YSLEER. There are 15 residues in the CDR3. CDR3 nucleotides: TGCGCCAGCAGCGCAGACAGTAGGTCCTACAATGAGCAGTTCTTC. Encoded protein: CASSADSRSYNEQFF.

The chain uses TRBV7-6 and TRBJ2-7; D ambiguous. The germline CDR1 and CDR2 sequences are SGHVS and FNYEAQ. Trimming stripped 5 bases from V and 4 bases from J, with 12 bases between. There are 13 residues in the CDR3. CDR3 in amino acids: CASSPHSRYEQYF. CDR3 DNA sequence: TGTGCCAGCAGCCCACACAGCCGGTACGAGCAGTACTTC. Full variable domain (rest looked up from reference TRBV7-6 and TRBJ2-7): GAGVSQSPRYKVTKRGQDVALRCDPISGHVSLYWYRQALGQGPEFLTYFNYEAQQDKSGLPNDRFSAERPEGSISTLTIQRTEQRDSAMYRCASSPHSRYEQYFGPGTRLTVT.

A note on this clonotype: A much larger clone lies a single base off, so this may be a read error. Here the CDR3 reads CATKDRGLNTGELSF. CDR3 DNA sequence: TGTGCCACCAAGGACAGGGGGCTTAACACCGGGGAGCTGTCTTTT. The chain carries TRBV19 and TRBJ2-2; 11 bases are shared with TRBD1. CDR1 is LNHDA, CDR2 SQIVND, per germline (reference sequence). The length of the CDR3 is 15 residues.

The sample holds a few counts of this clonotype. The chain has TRBV30 and TRBJ2-1; tentatively, D is TRBD1 (6 bases). V gave up 0 bases and J gave up 8 bases, with 8 bases separating them. This CDR3 is built from 12 residues. Germline values: CDR1 GTSNPN, CDR2 SVGIG (reference sequence). The DNA for the CDR3 is TGTGCCTGGAGTGTACAGGGCTATGAGCAGTTCTTC. Residues: CAWSVQGYEQFF.

This clonotype was seen many times. This chain uses TRBV6-1 with TRBJ2-1, with 10 bases lining up with TRBD2. Germline loops: CDR1 MNHNS, CDR2 SASEGT. V lost 2 bases to trimming and J lost 7 bases; unmatched junction nucleotides: 5. This CDR3 region has 15 residues. For the CDR3, the DNA is TGTGCCAGCAGTGAAATAGCGGGGGGAAGGAATGAGCAGTTCTTC. It codes for CASSEIAGGRNEQFF.

The chain has TRBV10-2 and TRBJ2-4; D might be TRBD2 (6 bases). Germline CDR1 reads WSHSY; CDR2 reads SAAADI. The V end was cut by 6 bases, the J end by 7 bases, with 10 bases between. The CDR3 spans 12 residues. Here the CDR3 reads CASSHTSNIQYF. Here the CDR3 DNA reads TGCGCCAGCAGCCACACTAGCAACATTCAGTACTTC.

This clonotype was recorded a few times. The chain couples TRBV5-4 to TRBJ1-1; TRBD1 agrees at 9 bases. CDR1 is SGHNT and CDR2 is YYREEE in the germline V gene (reference sequence). The junction had 3 bases not matched to a gene; V was cut back by 5 bases and J by 4 bases. This CDR3 spans 13 amino acids. The CDR3 reads CASSIQGATEAFF. Here the CDR3 DNA reads TGTGCCAGCAGTATACAGGGGGCCACTGAAGCTTTCTTT.

The rearrangement uses TRBV4-2 and TRBJ1-2; D not resolved. V gave up 1 base and J gave up 0 bases, with 9 bases separating them. The germline gives CDR1 LGHNA, CDR2 YNFKEQ. The CDR3 contains 15 residues. Here the CDR3 DNA reads TGTGCCAGCAGCCAAGGGGCGGAGGCTAACTATGGCTACACCTTC. Its translation: CASSQGAEANYGYTF.

The genes are TRBV2 and TRBJ1-2; no definite D call. The CDR3 runs 13 residues. The ends were cut back, 6 bases at V and 6 bases at J, with 14 bases in the middle. Looked up from germline, CDR1 is SNHLY and CDR2 is FYNNEI. CDR3 protein: CASRADLTDGYTF. The CDR3 bases are TGTGCCAGCAGGGCAGACCTTACTGATGGCTACACCTTC.

This clonotype was picked up many times. A far larger clone is only one base removed, so a read error is likely. This chain uses TRBV6-1 with TRBJ2-2, with 7 bases fitting TRBD1. CDR3 size: 17 residues. Germline CDR1 and CDR2: MNHNS and SASEGT. The CDR3 DNA sequence: TGTGCCAGCCATTTCAGGTCGGGACAGCTTAACACCCGGGAGCTGTTTTTT. It is translated as CASHFRSGQLNTRELFF.

The CDR3 DNA is TGCGCCAGCAGCCGTATTCCGGGACAGGGCACTGAAGCTTTCTTT. Translating it yields CASSRIPGQGTEAFF. The chain joins TRBV4-3 to TRBJ1-1; 9 bases are shared with TRBD1. The CDR3 extends over 15 amino acids. The germline gives CDR1 LGHNA, CDR2 YSLEER. V shed 4 bases and J 4 bases; nucleotides not matched to a gene: 7.

There are a few counts of this clonotype. The J gene is TRBJ2-7, the V gene TRBV20-1, with 7 bases lining up with TRBD2. This CDR3 region has 13 residues. The V and J ends lost 5 bases and 5 bases, in that order; junction bases with no gene match: 9. CDR1 DFQATT and CDR2 SNEGSKA come from the germline V gene (reference sequence). The CDR3 here is CSAGSGARDEQYF. Here the CDR3 DNA reads TGCAGTGCTGGAAGCGGGGCTAGGGACGAGCAGTACTTC.

The gene calls are TRBV12-3 or TRBV12-4 and TRBJ1-5; D gene ambiguous. CDR3 size: 12 residues. The V gene lost 6 bases and the J gene lost 1 base, with 4 bases spanning the gap. The CDR3: CASRGSNQPQHF. The CDR3 coding sequence is TGTGCCAGCAGGGGCAGCAATCAGCCCCAGCATTTT.

The chain is built from TRBV6-6 and TRBJ1-1; D is undetermined. Germline CDR1 reads MNHNY; CDR2 reads SVGAGI (reference sequence). The CDR3 has 12 amino acids. Trimming stripped 0 bases from V and 8 bases from J, with 7 bases between. For the CDR3, the DNA is TGTGCCAGCAGTTACTCTGGAGACGAAGCTTTCTTT. This translates into CASSYSGDEAFF.

This clonotype was counted at least ten times. V usage is TRBV7-8 and J usage is TRBJ2-1, with unresolved D. V lost 0 bases and J 8 bases, leaving 14 bases between the germline ends. The length of the CDR3 is 15 residues. Per the germline V gene, CDR1 is SGHVS and CDR2 is FQNEAQ. DNA for the CDR3: TGTGCCAGCAGCTTAGCGGCTAGTATGGTCCATGAGCAGTTCTTC. Residues: CASSLAASMVHEQFF.

Only a few counts were recorded for this clonotype. The chain employs TRBV4-1 and TRBJ2-2; D remains unclear. The CDR3 sequence is 13 residues long. V was clipped by 1 base and J by 7 bases, with 7 bases between them. Germline V CDR1 and CDR2: MGHRA, YSYEKL. CDR3 nucleotide sequence: TGCGCCAGCAGCCAAGTTGGTGGCGGGGAGCTGTTTTTT. Its translation is CASSQVGGGELFF.

This chain uses TRBV20-1 with TRBJ2-4; D unclear. Germline CDR1 DFQATT, CDR2 SNEGSKA (reference sequence). V lost 1 base and J lost 1, with 17 bases in between. CDR3 size: 17 residues. CDR3 loop: CSARGPESQGAKNIQYF. CDR3 DNA: TGCAGTGCTAGAGGCCCCGAAAGCCAAGGGGCCAAAAACATTCAGTACTTC.

This clonotype was seen many times. The rearrangement links TRBV7-2 to TRBJ2-7, with a tentative D call TRBD2 (6 bases). CDR1 is SGHTA and CDR2 is FQGNSA in the germline V gene. The CDR3 covers 13 residues. Trimming pared 5 bases from V and 9 bases from J, leaving 17 bases between. The CDR3 DNA reads TGTGCCAGCAGCAACCGGGACTCCCAACGGCAGTACTTC. Translation gives CASSNRDSQRQYF.

This clonotype was seen a few times. The chain is built from TRBV13 and TRBJ2-3; D could derive from TRBD1 or TRBD2 (5 bases each). Germline values: CDR1 PRHDT, CDR2 FYEKMQ (reference sequence). V dropped 9 bases and J dropped 6 bases, with 19 bases sitting between them. This CDR3 region has 14 residues. The DNA for the CDR3 is TGTGCCAGTAACAAGAGGGGTTCGTCGGATACGCAGTATTTT. As protein: CASNKRGSSDTQYF.

This clonotype is medium-sized (0.01 to 0.1%) by share. CDR3 nucleotides: TGTGCCAGCAGCTTATCCGGGAGCGAGCAGTTCTTC. Protein product: CASSLSGSEQFF. The chain couples TRBV7-2 to TRBJ2-1, with TRBD2 as a possible D gene (6 bases). CDR1 and CDR2 (germline): SGHTA, FQGNSA. The V end lost 2 bases, the J end lost 10 bases, and 9 bases lay between the germline ends. The CDR3 covers 12 residues.

The V call is TRBV6-1, the J call TRBJ2-5, with a tentative D call TRBD1 (6 bases). The V gene lost 2 bases and the J gene lost 4 bases, with 14 bases spanning the gap. Germline CDR1 is MNHNS and CDR2 is SASEGT. The CDR3 has 15 residues. The CDR3 spells CASSEPTGIGETQYF. Written as DNA, the CDR3 is TGTGCCAGCAGTGAACCTACAGGGATAGGAGAGACCCAGTACTTC.